The rows below give T cell receptor beta chains drawn from one sample of a study of breast tumors, draining lymph nodes, adjacent tissues. TCRdb used MiXCR to reprocess the multiplex PCR reads, holding one entry per CDR3 protein. The sample lists 150,000 to 200,000 distinct CDR3 sequences; 30% to 35% were seen once. Sequencing input: axillary lymph node tissue. These receptors all come from a female donor with breast cancer. Some clones in this sample may be carry-over from other donors' samples. Both conserved end residues are part of each CDR3. Fields, in order: V gene, J gene, clone size, D gene, CDR3 protein, CDR3 DNA. A D gene is named only where the DNA matches it firmly. For some rows the clone size is stated as once, few or many, or as a class when expanded; others skip it.

>TRBV12-3/TRBV12-4|TRBJ1-5|many|-
CASSPTSGSGGQPQHF
TGTGCCAGCAGTCCAACATCCGGCTCCGGGGGTCAGCCCCAGCATTTT
>TRBV6-2/TRBV6-3|TRBJ1-4|many|-
CASGQTNEKLFF
TGTGCCAGCGGACAAACTAATGAAAAACTGTTTTTT
>TRBV5-1|TRBJ2-3|many|-
CASSVPASTDTQYF
TGCGCCAGCAGCGTACCCGCGTCCACAGATACGCAGTATTTT
>TRBV9|TRBJ1-2|once|-
CASGVRQGDYGYTF
TGTGCCAGCGGCGTAAGACAAGGCGACTACGGCTACACCTTC
>TRBV6-5|TRBJ2-1|many|-
CASRAISYNEQFF
TGTGCCAGCCGGGCTATCTCCTACAATGAGCAGTTCTTC
>TRBV11-2|TRBJ1-5|-|TRBD1
CASSEPRRTGAGQPQHF
TGTGCCAGCAGCGAACCCAGAAGGACAGGGGCGGGTCAGCCCCAGCATTTT
>TRBV9|TRBJ1-3|many|-
CASSVGLSGNTIYF
TGTGCCAGCAGCGTTGGGCTCTCTGGAAACACCATATATTTT
>TRBV7-3|TRBJ1-5|many|-
CASKQGIRHF
TGTGCCAGCAAACAGGGAATCAGGCATTTT
>TRBV5-6|TRBJ2-3|-|TRBD2
CASSLGATGGAGAGTQYF
TGTGCCAGCAGCTTGGGGGCTACCGGGGGGGCGGGTGCCGGTACGCAGTATTTT
>TRBV19|TRBJ2-7|many|TRBD1
CASSPTGATYEQYF
TGTGCCAGTAGCCCGACAGGGGCTACCTACGAGCAGTACTTC
>TRBV5-1|TRBJ1-4|many|TRBD1
CASSSTGQTNEKLFF
TGCGCCAGCAGCTCGACAGGGCAAACTAATGAAAAACTGTTTTTT
>TRBV7-9|TRBJ2-1|many|TRBD2
CASSFLSSGSYNEQFF
TGTGCCAGCAGCTTCCTCTCTAGCGGGAGCTACAATGAGCAGTTCTTC
>TRBV7-8|TRBJ2-7|many|-
CASSPQGGGYEQYF
TGTGCCAGCAGCCCCCAGGGGGGGGGTTACGAGCAGTACTTC
>TRBV5-8|TRBJ2-3|many|TRBD2
CASSLLGGATDTQYF
TGTGCCAGCAGCTTGCTCGGGGGGGCCACAGATACGCAGTATTTT
>TRBV3-1|TRBJ2-3|-|-
CASSPDFSTDTQYF
TGTGCCAGCAGCCCGGACTTCAGCACAGATACGCAGTATTTT
>TRBV15|TRBJ1-2|many|-
CATSRVSGSGYTF
TGTGCCACCAGCAGAGTGTCCGGGTCTGGCTACACCTTC
>TRBV7-9|TRBJ1-2|-|TRBD1
CASSRDRCGYTF
TGTGCCAGCAGCAGGGACAGGTGCGGCTACACCTTC
>TRBV6-2/TRBV6-3|TRBJ2-5|many|-
CASSDTETQYF
TGTGCCAGCAGTGACACGGAGACCCAGTACTTC
>TRBV19|TRBJ1-1|few|-
CASNEVGGVYTEAFF
TGTGCCAGTAATGAAGTCGGGGGCGTGTACACTGAAGCTTTCTTT
>TRBV15|TRBJ1-4|-|-
CATSRGGGVTGRTVF
TGTGCCACCAGCAGAGGAGGAGGGGTGACGGGAAGAACTGTTTTT
>TRBV2|TRBJ1-1|many|-
CASSDSAGTEAFF
TGTGCCAGCAGTGATAGTGCAGGGACTGAAGCTTTCTTT
>TRBV27|TRBJ2-2|many|-
CASSLRGLASNTGELFF
TGTGCCAGCAGTTTACGGGGACTTGCTTCGAACACCGGGGAGCTGTTTTTT
>TRBV15|TRBJ2-1|-|-
CATSRGGDPSYNEQFF
TGTGCCACCAGCAGAGGTGGGGACCCTTCGTACAATGAGCAGTTCTTC
>TRBV2|TRBJ2-7|many|-
CASTLGEQYF
TGTGCCAGCACCCTGGGCGAGCAGTACTTC
>TRBV28|TRBJ2-1|-|TRBD2
CASSQLAGGGEQFF
TGTGCCAGCAGTCAACTAGCGGGGGGAGGTGAGCAGTTCTTC